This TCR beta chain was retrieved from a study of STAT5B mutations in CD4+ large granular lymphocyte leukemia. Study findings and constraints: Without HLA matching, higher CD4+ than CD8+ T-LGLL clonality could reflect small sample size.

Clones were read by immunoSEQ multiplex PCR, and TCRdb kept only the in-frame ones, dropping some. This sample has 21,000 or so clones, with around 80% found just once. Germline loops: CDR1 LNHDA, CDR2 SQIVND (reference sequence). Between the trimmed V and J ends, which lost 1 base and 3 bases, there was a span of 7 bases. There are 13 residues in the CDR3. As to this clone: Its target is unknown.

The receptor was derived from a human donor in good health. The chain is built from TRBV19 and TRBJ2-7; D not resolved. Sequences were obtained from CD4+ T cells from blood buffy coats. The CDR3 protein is CASSIGPFYEQYF. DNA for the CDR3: TGTGCCAGTAGTATAGGTCCCTTCTACGAGCAGTACTTC. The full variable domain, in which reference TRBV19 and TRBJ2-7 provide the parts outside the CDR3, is DGGITQSPKYLFRKEGQNVTLSCEQNLNHDAMYWYRQDPGQGLRLIYYSQIVNDFQKGDIAEGYSVSREKKESFPLTVTSAQKNPTAFYLCASSIGPFYEQYFGPGTRLTVT.